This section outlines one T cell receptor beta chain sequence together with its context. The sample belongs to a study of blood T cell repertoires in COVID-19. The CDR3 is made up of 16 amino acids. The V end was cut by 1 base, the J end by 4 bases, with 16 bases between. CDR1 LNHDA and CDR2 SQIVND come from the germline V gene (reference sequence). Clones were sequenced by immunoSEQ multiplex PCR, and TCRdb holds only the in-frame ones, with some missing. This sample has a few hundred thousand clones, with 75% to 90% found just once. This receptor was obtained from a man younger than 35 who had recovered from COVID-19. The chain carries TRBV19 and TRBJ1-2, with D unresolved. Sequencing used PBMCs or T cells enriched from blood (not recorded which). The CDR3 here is CASSIANIHSGYGYTF. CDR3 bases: TGTGCCAGTAGTATAGCCAACATACATTCGGGCTATGGCTACACCTTC.